What follows are 32 T cell receptor beta chains derived from one specimen sequenced in a study of cytomegalovirus exposure and HLA in healthy donors. Primers included in the PCR were 60 Vbeta and 13 Jbeta primers. The method was immunoSEQ multiplex PCR; TCRdb's version includes in-frame clones alone and lacks a portion of them. Of about 130,000 clones listed, 65% to 80% are singletons. Source material: PBMCs. The receptors derive from a woman aged 40 to 50 in good health and CMV-seronegative.

CDR3 residues: CASRSGLAESYEQYF. The CDR3 nucleotides read TGTGCCAGCAGGTCAGGACTAGCGGAGTCCTACGAGCAGTACTTC. The V and J genes are TRBV28 and TRBJ2-7, with 10 positions matching TRBD2. Germline V gene lookup returns CDR1 MDHEN and CDR2 SYDVKM. The J segment lost 1 base and the V segment lost 6 bases, leaving 6 bases of the junction unmatched. The CDR3 length is 15 residues.

This clone was detected only a few times. This chain joins TRBV6-6 and TRBJ2-7; D not resolved. Trimming stripped 0 bases from V and 3 bases from J, with 6 bases between. The CDR3 has 13 residues. The germline gives CDR1 MNHNY, CDR2 SVGAGI (reference sequence). This CDR3 is CASSYSYSYEQYF. The DNA for the CDR3 is TGTGCCAGCAGTTACTCTTACAGCTACGAGCAGTACTTC.

This clone was observed once. This rearrangement joins TRBV11-2 to TRBJ2-7; 7 bases agree with TRBD2. Germline V lookup: CDR1 SGHAT, CDR2 FQNNGV. The CDR3 consists of 16 residues. The junction had 11 bases not matched to a gene; V was cut back by 0 bases and J by 6 bases. CDR3 residues: CASSLEGGGPLSEQYF. The CDR3 bases are TGTGCCAGCAGCTTAGAGGGGGGAGGGCCGTTGAGCGAGCAGTACTTC. Using reference TRBV11-2 and TRBJ2-7 for the parts outside the CDR3, the full variable domain is EAGVAQSPRYKIIEKRQSVAFWCNPISGHATLYWYQQILGQGPKLLIQFQNNGVVDDSQLPKDRFSAERLKGVDSTLKIQPAKLEDSAVYLCASSLEGGGPLSEQYFGPGTRLTVT.

A word on this clone: Other DNA sequences in the same sample also yield this CDR3. The chain has TRBV6-1 and TRBJ2-2; 11 bases map to TRBD2. CDR1 MNHNS and CDR2 SASEGT come from the germline V gene. Trimming cost V 4 bases and J 2 bases; bases outside gene matches: 0. This CDR3 region has 15 residues. The CDR3: CASSGLAGNTGELFF. The CDR3 DNA reads as TGTGCCAGCAGTGGACTAGCGGGAAACACCGGGGAGCTGTTTTTT.

V gene TRBV28 combines with J gene TRBJ2-5; TRBD2 aligns across 9 bases. Trimming at V came to 8 bases and at J to 5 bases, leaving 12 bases not matched to a gene. The CDR3 contains 15 residues. Looked up from germline, CDR1 is MDHEN and CDR2 is SYDVKM. CDR3 nucleotide sequence: TGTGCCAGCTTCAGCGGGGGGCTACAAAGGGAGACCCAGTACTTC. This codes for CASFSGGLQRETQYF.

The genes are TRBV6-6 and TRBJ1-2, with D perhaps TRBD1 (6 bases). CDR1 and CDR2 (germline): MNHNY, SVGAGI (reference sequence). There are 14 residues in the CDR3. Trimming shortened V by 7 bases and J by 4 bases, and 16 bases separated the two germline ends. In DNA, the CDR3 is TGTGCCAGCACAACAGGGCTGCCGATCTATGGCTACACCTTC. Translated: CASTTGLPIYGYTF.

The chain has TRBV27 and TRBJ2-3; D remains ambiguous. The CDR3 contains 16 residues. The V gene's germline CDR1 is MNHEY and CDR2 SMNVEV (reference sequence). Trimming left V 5 bases short and J 0 bases short, with 15 bases between. The CDR3 DNA reads TGTGCCAGCAGTCCTACCTACTCCTCGAGCACAGATACGCAGTATTTT. Residues: CASSPTYSSSTDTQYF.

The count of this clone is one. The genes are TRBV19 and TRBJ1-2; D ambiguous. The germline V gene has CDR1 LNHDA and CDR2 SQIVND (reference sequence). Trimming shortened V by 7 bases and J by 6 bases, and 12 bases separated the two germline ends. This CDR3 is 12 amino acids long. In nucleotides, the CDR3 is TGTGCCAGTAATACAGATCCTCATGGCTACACCTTC. Translating it yields CASNTDPHGYTF.

The CDR3 region has the DNA TGTGCCAGCAGCCCCGCACAGCCTAAAGAGACCCAGTACTTC. Translation gives CASSPAQPKETQYF. This rearrangement joins TRBV28 to TRBJ2-5, with D uncertain. With 6 bases removed from V and 3 bases from J, the gap between germline ends came to 14 bases. The V gene's germline CDR1 is MDHEN and CDR2 SYDVKM. This CDR3 spans 14 amino acids.

The V gene is TRBV15, the J gene TRBJ2-1; 7 bases are a match to TRBD2. This CDR3 has 14 amino acids. Germline CDR1 is LNHNV and CDR2 is YYDKDF (reference sequence). V shed 3 bases and J 4 bases; nucleotides not matched to a gene: 3. Written as DNA, the CDR3 is TGTGCCACCAGCAGGGGGGAGGGGTACAATGAGCAGTTCTTC. It encodes CATSRGEGYNEQFF.

This chain links TRBV27 with TRBJ2-7; D might be TRBD1 (6 bases). The CDR3 sequence is 14 residues long. Looked up from germline, CDR1 is MNHEY and CDR2 is SMNVEV (reference sequence). V lost 7 bases and J 0 bases, leaving 13 bases between the germline ends. The DNA of the CDR3 is TGTGCCAGCAACTCACAGGGCGGCTCCTACGAGCAGTACTTC. This sequence encodes CASNSQGGSYEQYF.

This chain links TRBV6-1 with TRBJ2-7; TRBD1 matches 7 bases. The CDR3 totals 15 residues. Germline trimming cut 7 bases from V and 3 bases from J; bases unmatched to any gene: 12. Germline V gene sequence: CDR1 MNHNS, CDR2 SASEGT. The CDR3 spells CASKRITGVDYEQYF. DNA for the CDR3: TGTGCCAGCAAGAGGATAACAGGGGTTGACTACGAGCAGTACTTC.

This sequence joins TRBV28 and TRBJ2-2, with 7 bases aligning to TRBD1. The CDR3 consists of 15 residues. From germline, CDR1 is MDHEN and CDR2 SYDVKM. V was clipped by 0 bases and J by 6 bases; unmatched bases: 4. CDR3: CASSLWAGGPGELFF. In nucleotides, the CDR3 is TGTGCCAGCAGTTTATGGGCAGGGGGTCCCGGGGAGCTGTTTTTT. Full variable domain (outside the CDR3, taken from reference TRBV28 and TRBJ2-2): DVKVTQSSRYLVKRTGEKVFLECVQDMDHENMFWYRQDPGLGLRLIYFSYDVKMKEKGDIPEGYSVSREKKERFSLILESASTNQTSMYLCASSLWAGGPGELFFGEGSRLTVL.

As to this clone: The same CDR3 can be traced to other DNA sequences in this sample. This rearrangement joins TRBV6-1 to TRBJ1-2; possible D gene TRBD1, 5 bases. V was pared by 4 bases and J by 5 bases, with 17 bases between. The germline gives CDR1 MNHNS, CDR2 SASEGT. CDR3 length equals 15 residues. The chain's CDR3 is CASSGLGGTGYGYTF. CDR3 nucleotide sequence: TGTGCCAGCAGTGGCCTCGGAGGGACGGGGTATGGCTACACCTTC.

This clone occurred a few times. The J gene is TRBJ2-7, the V gene TRBV7-9, with 7 bases lining up with TRBD1. Germline V gene data show CDR1 as SEHNR and CDR2 as FQNEAQ (reference sequence). V lost 1 base and J lost 0; bases outside the gene matches: 0. The CDR3 has 14 amino acids. The CDR3 DNA reads as TGTGCCAGCAGCTTAGACAGGGGCTCCTACGAGCAGTACTTC. Translation: CASSLDRGSYEQYF. The complete variable domain, with remaining parts taken from reference TRBV7-9 and TRBJ2-7, reads DTGVSQNPRHKITKRGQNVTFRCDPISEHNRLYWYRQTLGQGPEFLTYFQNEAQLEKSRLLSDRFSAERPKGSFSTLEIQRTEQGDSAMYLCASSLDRGSYEQYFGPGTRLTVT.

The rearrangement uses TRBV18 and TRBJ1-2; D is ambiguous. Looked up from germline, CDR1 is KGHSH and CDR2 is LQKENI. The V and J ends lost 0 bases and 6 bases respectively, with 17 bases between them. There are 16 residues in the CDR3. CDR3 DNA: TGTGCCAGCTCACCACCAGAACAGCTGCAAGCACATGGCTACACCTTC. Protein: CASSPPEQLQAHGYTF.

This rearrangement joins TRBV27 to TRBJ1-2, with 12 bases fitting TRBD1. The CDR3 is 16 amino acids. The germline gives CDR1 MNHEY, CDR2 SMNVEV (reference sequence). The junction had 11 bases not matched to a gene; V was cut back by 5 bases and J by 7 bases. CDR3 bases: TGTGCCAGCAGTCCCTATTCGGGGACAGGGGGCTCTGGCTACACCTTC. Protein sequence: CASSPYSGTGGSGYTF.

In its sample, this clone was seen a few times. The gene calls are TRBV7-2 and TRBJ1-5; no reliable D call. The ends were cut back, 4 bases at V and 1 base at J, with 5 bases in the middle. The germline V gene encodes CDR1 SGHTA and CDR2 FQGNSA. The CDR3 is 13 residues long. For the CDR3, the DNA is TGTGCCAGCAGCTCCCAGAGCAATCAGCCCCAGCATTTT. It is translated as CASSSQSNQPQHF. The full variable domain, its missing parts supplied by reference TRBV7-2 and TRBJ1-5, is GAGVSQSPSNKVTEKGKDVELRCDPISGHTALYWYRQSLGQGLEFLIYFQGNSAPDKSGLPSDRFSAERTGGSVSTLTIQRTQQEDSAVYLCASSSQSNQPQHFGDGTRLSIL.

The CDR3 is CATSRESGGTEAFF. The CDR3 DNA is TGTGCCACCAGCAGAGAATCGGGGGGGACTGAAGCTTTCTTT. The chain recombines TRBV15 with TRBJ1-1, with a possible D match to TRBD1 (5 bases). This CDR3 region has 14 residues. Germline V gene sequence: CDR1 LNHNV, CDR2 YYDKDF (reference sequence). Trimming stripped 0 bases from V and 5 bases from J, with 10 bases between.

This clone was counted a single time. The V call is TRBV7-6, the J call TRBJ2-2, with a possible D match to TRBD1 (5 bases). Trimming left V 1 base short and J 4 bases short, with 7 bases between. The CDR3 covers 14 residues. Germline lookup yields CDR1 SGHVS and CDR2 FNYEAQ. As DNA, the CDR3 is TGTGCCAGCAGCTTAGGGGGCTCCACCGGGGAGCTGTTTTTT. It translates to CASSLGGSTGELFF.

The gene calls are TRBV5-6 and TRBJ2-7, with a weak D call TRBD1 (6 bases). Germline loops: CDR1 SGHDT, CDR2 YYEEEE. V shed 3 bases and J shed 2 bases, with 24 bases lying between them. The CDR3 is 18 amino acids. CDR3 bases: TGTGCCAGCAGCTCCTTACTCCTCAGGGGAGAAATAACCTACGAGCAGTACTTC. Translated, it gives CASSSLLLRGEITYEQYF.

This clone appeared once. This sequence joins TRBV28 and TRBJ2-3, with 11 bases lining up with TRBD2. The V segment lost 3 bases and the J segment 6 bases; nucleotides outside the gene matches: 8. Germline lookup yields CDR1 MDHEN and CDR2 SYDVKM. The CDR3 runs to 16 residues. The CDR3 region is CASSFSSGGAGDTQYF. The CDR3 DNA reads TGTGCCAGCAGTTTTAGTAGCGGGGGGGCGGGGGATACGCAGTATTTT.

Points on this clone: Its ends do not fully match the called genes, so a read error is possible. The genes are TRBV7-9 and TRBJ2-3; 10 bases align to TRBD2. Per the germline V gene, CDR1 is SEHNR and CDR2 is FQNEAQ (reference sequence). The CDR3 length is 16 residues. CDR3 sequence: CSSSSLAGALTDTQYF. The CDR3 bases are TGTTCCAGCAGCTCTCTAGCGGGGGCCCTCACAGATACGCAGTATTTT.

J is TRBJ2-7 and V is TRBV30; the match to TRBD2 covers 8 bases. Germline CDR1 is GTSNPN and CDR2 is SVGIG (reference sequence). The CDR3 contains 18 residues. Trimming cost V 2 bases and J 2 bases; bases outside gene matches: 17. CDR3 amino acids: CAWSRGVSGVGRTYEQYF. The CDR3 bases are TGTGCCTGGAGTAGGGGGGTTAGCGGGGTCGGACGGACCTACGAGCAGTACTTC.

This clone was seen more than once but under ten times. The V call is TRBV4-2, the J call TRBJ2-1; D is unresolved. This CDR3 contains 13 residues. From germline, CDR1 is LGHNA and CDR2 YNFKEQ. The germline V and J ends were trimmed by 2 bases and 5 bases, with 7 bases remaining between them. The CDR3 coding sequence is TGTGCCAGCAGCCAACGAGAAAACAATGAGCAGTTCTTC. It encodes CASSQRENNEQFF.

This clone appeared a few times. The chain links TRBV28 to TRBJ2-7; 10 positions match TRBD1. In germline, CDR1 is MDHEN, CDR2 SYDVKM. The CDR3 has 14 residues. The V gene end was trimmed by 4 bases and the J gene end by 6 bases; junction bases not matched to a gene: 6. CDR3 nucleotides: TGTGCCAGCAGTTCCGGGACAGGGGATATCGAGCAGTACTTC. Translation: CASSSGTGDIEQYF.

V gene TRBV7-9 combines with J gene TRBJ1-4; D is unresolved. Trimming took 8 bases from V and 6 from J, leaving 7 bases between them. CDR1 and CDR2 (germline): SEHNR, FQNEAQ (reference sequence). The CDR3 consists of 11 residues. The CDR3 DNA is TGTGCCAGCTCGGGGTATGAAAAACTGTTTTTT. Translated: CASSGYEKLFF. The variable domain in full, completed from reference TRBV7-9 and TRBJ1-4, reads DTGVSQNPRHKITKRGQNVTFRCDPISEHNRLYWYRQTLGQGPEFLTYFQNEAQLEKSRLLSDRFSAERPKGSFSTLEIQRTEQGDSAMYLCASSGYEKLFFGSGTQLSVL.

About this clone itself: Distinct nucleotide sequences in the sample also encode this CDR3. The rearrangement joins TRBV7-3 to TRBJ2-1; 8 bases map to TRBD1. The V gene end was trimmed by 1 base and the J gene end by 0 bases; junction bases not matched to a gene: 2. The CDR3 spans 16 residues. Germline V CDR1 and CDR2: SGHTA, FQGTGA. CDR3 DNA sequence: TGTGCCAGCAGCTTAAGGACAGGGTCCTCCTACAATGAGCAGTTCTTC. Protein: CASSLRTGSSYNEQFF.

There are a few counts of this clone. The chain employs TRBV27 and TRBJ2-2; D perhaps matches TRBD1 (6 bases). Trimming pared 6 bases from V and 3 bases from J, leaving 14 bases between. Germline assignment: CDR1 MNHEY and CDR2 SMNVEV (reference sequence). CDR3 length: 15 amino acids. The CDR3 region is CASRVQGSDTGELFF. The DNA of the CDR3 is TGTGCCAGCAGGGTACAGGGTAGCGACACCGGGGAGCTGTTTTTT.

The rearrangement links TRBV7-6 to TRBJ1-2, with a tentative D call TRBD1 (5 bases). The V and J ends lost 1 base and 5 bases respectively, with 17 bases between them. This CDR3 has 16 residues. Germline lookup yields CDR1 SGHVS and CDR2 FNYEAQ. The CDR3: CASSLGPGRGEYGYTF. CDR3 bases: TGTGCCAGCAGCTTAGGTCCCGGACGGGGGGAATATGGCTACACCTTC.

The chain combines TRBV6-1 with TRBJ1-3; D unclear. Germline V lookup: CDR1 MNHNS, CDR2 SASEGT. V lost 0 bases to trimming and J lost 8 bases, with 11 bases between them. The CDR3 is 14 residues long. This CDR3 reads CASSEASDGDTIYF. Written as DNA, the CDR3 is TGTGCCAGCAGTGAAGCCAGCGACGGTGACACCATATATTTT.

The CDR3 DNA sequence: TGTGCCAGCAGCCTTCGACAGGGTCATAGCACAGATACGCAGTATTTT. Its translation: CASSLRQGHSTDTQYF. This rearrangement joins TRBV11-1 to TRBJ2-3; TRBD1 matches 7 bases. CDR3 length equals 16 residues. Losses at the gene ends were 5 bases for V and 0 bases for J; bases not matched to a gene: 8. Germline-derived CDR1 and CDR2 are SGHAT and FQDESV (reference sequence).